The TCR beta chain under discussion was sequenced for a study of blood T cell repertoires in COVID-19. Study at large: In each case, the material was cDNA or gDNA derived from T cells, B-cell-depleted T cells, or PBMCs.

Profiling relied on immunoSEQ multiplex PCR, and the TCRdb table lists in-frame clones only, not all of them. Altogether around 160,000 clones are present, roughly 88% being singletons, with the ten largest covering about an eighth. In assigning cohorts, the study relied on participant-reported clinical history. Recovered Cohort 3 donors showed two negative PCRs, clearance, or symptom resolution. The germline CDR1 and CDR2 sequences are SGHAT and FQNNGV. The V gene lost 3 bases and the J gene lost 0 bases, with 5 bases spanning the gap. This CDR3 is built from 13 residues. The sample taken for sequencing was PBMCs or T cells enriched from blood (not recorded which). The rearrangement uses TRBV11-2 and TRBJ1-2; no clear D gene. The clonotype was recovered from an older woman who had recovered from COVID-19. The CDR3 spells CASSLAANYGYTF. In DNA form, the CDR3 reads TGTGCCAGCAGCTTGGCAGCTAACTATGGCTACACCTTC. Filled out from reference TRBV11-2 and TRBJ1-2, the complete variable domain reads EAGVAQSPRYKIIEKRQSVAFWCNPISGHATLYWYQQILGQGPKLLIQFQNNGVVDDSQLPKDRFSAERLKGVDSTLKIQPAKLEDSAVYLCASSLAANYGYTFGSGTRLTVV.